This T cell receptor beta chain was recorded in a study of CD8+ T cells in alopecia areata. The CDR3 contains 11 residues. V gave up 3 bases and J gave up 6 bases, with 8 bases separating them. The V gene's germline CDR1 is SQVTM and CDR2 ANQGSEA. Regarding treatment: oral pan-JAK inhibitor, 5-10 mg twice daily. Once RNA had been extracted, it was reverse transcribed into cDNA to act as the sequencing template. Clones were read by immunoSEQ multiplex PCR, and TCRdb kept only the in-frame ones, dropping some. In the table there are around 86,000 clones, about 70% of which are singletons. This sequence originates from a human donor with alopecia areata. The input for sequencing was CD8+ T cells sorted from blood, taken at roughly week 45, from a patient treated with tofacitinib. The chain links TRBV29-1 to TRBJ1-2; a weak D match, TRBD1 (5 bases). The CDR3 sequence: CSVDAGDGYTF. The CDR3 DNA reads TGCAGCGTTGACGCGGGGGATGGCTACACCTTC.